The source of this T cell receptor (beta chain) is a study of blood T cell repertoires in COVID-19. In the study overall: Donors in the United States, Italy and Spain gave samples during acute or convalescent COVID-19. The analysed material was cDNA or gDNA that came from T cells, B-cell-depleted T cells, or PBMCs.

The study drew participants aged about 18 to 89 years from approximately 25 US areas. Cohort assignment relied on participant-reported clinical history. The protocol was immunoSEQ multiplex PCR, while the TCRdb copy is restricted to in-frame clones and leaves out a portion. The table shows some 170,000 clones, with roughly 84% occurring only once. The receptor was isolated from a human donor with acute COVID-19. The donor label of this sample is uncertain. The sequenced material came from PBMCs or T cells enriched from blood (not recorded which).

DNA for the CDR3: TGTGCCAGCACCACCGGGACTAGTGCCTACGAGCAGTACTTC. Its protein is CASTTGTSAYEQYF. The J gene is TRBJ2-7, the V gene TRBV5-6, with 8 bases fitting TRBD2. The CDR3 runs 14 residues. Germline V lookup: CDR1 SGHDT, CDR2 YYEEEE. Unmatched junction bases numbered 7, after V lost 6 bases and J lost 2 bases.